This TCR beta chain is drawn from a study of cytomegalovirus exposure and HLA in healthy donors. Study in general: HLA-typed donors were the source of 83 million or so unique TCRs held in an early data release.

Overall study results and limits: Compared with the approximately 670-donor mean, an Asian-associated ancestry cluster reportedly had fewer N-insertions, according to a later analysis. For presence/absence analyses, sequencing depth was assumed to be roughly uniform across donors.

Germline V gene data show CDR1 as SQVTM and CDR2 as ANQGSEA. CDR3 length equals 13 residues. V lost 5 bases to trimming and J lost 4 bases; unmatched junction nucleotides: 4. This clone has a handful of counts. Antigen unknown. The PCR made use of 60 Vbeta and 13 Jbeta primers. In the original processing: There were about 80 million unique TCR beta chains by a later count, and some 12 million of them were shared. Libraries were prepared by immunoSEQ multiplex PCR; TCRdb keeps only in-frame clonotypes and omits some of them. The V and J calls and the clone size are those of that table, but D and trimming were determined from the DNA. The top ten clones hold 8.5% to 9.5% of a sample with about 110,000 clones, around 64% of them seen once.

This sequence was found in a young man in good health and CMV-seropositive. This chain uses TRBV29-1 with TRBJ2-5; 10 nucleotides align to TRBD1. The specimen was PBMCs. CDR3 sequence: CSVRQGAGETQYF. The CDR3 nucleotides are TGCAGCGTTAGACAGGGGGCGGGAGAGACCCAGTACTTC.